These 20 T cell receptor beta chains were all obtained from the same sample, sequenced in a study of long-term antiretroviral therapy in people with HIV. Survey level was the resolution at which the v3.0 immunoSEQ assay ran. Generated by immunoSEQ multiplex PCR, the TCRdb table keeps only in-frame clones and is missing some. In the table there are 25,000 to 35,000 clones, roughly 89% of which are singletons. Sample: unsorted PBMCs, taken 0.4 years after starting antiretroviral therapy. All receptors come from a man between 18 and 29 years old with HIV.

V is TRBV4-3 and J is TRBJ1-1, with TRBD1 matching over 10 bases. This CDR3 comprises 15 residues. Per germline, CDR1 LGHNA and CDR2 YSLEER. The ends lost 1 base at V and 7 bases at J; junction bases unmatched: 6. CDR3 coding DNA: TGCGCCAGCAGCCAAGGGGACAGGGGATTTAGTGAAGCTTTCTTT. Its translation is CASSQGDRGFSEAFF.

This clone was picked up a small number of times. The genes are TRBV6-5 and TRBJ2-7; tentative D call: TRBD2 (6 bases). The CDR3 has 14 residues. The V end lost 0 bases, the J end lost 4 bases, and 10 bases lay between the germline ends. From germline, CDR1 is MNHEY and CDR2 SVGAGI. CDR3 loop: CASSYSTSWYEQYF. The CDR3 DNA sequence: TGTGCCAGCAGTTACTCCACTAGCTGGTACGAGCAGTACTTC.

The chain links TRBV5-6 to TRBJ2-7; D remains ambiguous. The CDR3 spans 14 residues. Germline CDR1 SGHDT, CDR2 YYEEEE. V was clipped by 0 bases and J by 3 bases, with 10 bases between them. CDR3 nucleotide sequence: TGTGCCAGCAGCTTGGGTCAGGTGATCTACGAGCAGTACTTC. As protein: CASSLGQVIYEQYF.

In its sample, this clone was seen a few times. The chain links TRBV28 to TRBJ1-2, with TRBD1 matching over 9 bases. Unmatched junction bases numbered 3, after V lost 5 bases and J lost 2 bases. The CDR3 contains 14 residues. Germline CDR1 MDHEN, CDR2 SYDVKM. CDR3 sequence reads: CASSGDRVNYGYTF. The CDR3 DNA follows: TGTGCCAGCAGTGGGGACAGGGTAAACTATGGCTACACCTTC.

The rearrangement joins TRBV2 to TRBJ2-7; 10 bases agree with TRBD2. Losses at the gene ends were 7 bases for V and 5 bases for J; bases not matched to a gene: 11. Germline loops: CDR1 SNHLY, CDR2 FYNNEI. CDR3 length: 15 residues. As DNA, the CDR3 is TGTGCCAGCAAGGCTAGCGGGGGTGGCTACCACGAGCAGTACTTC. Its protein is CASKASGGGYHEQYF.

The chain combines TRBV5-4 with TRBJ2-7; 15 bases fit TRBD2. The CDR3 contains 17 residues. The junction had 4 bases not matched to a gene; V was cut back by 3 bases and J by 0 bases. Per the germline V gene, CDR1 is SGHNT and CDR2 is YYREEE (reference sequence). DNA for the CDR3: TGTGCCAGCAGCTCCGGGACTAGCGGGAGGAGCTCCTACGAGCAGTACTTC. As protein: CASSSGTSGRSSYEQYF.

V is TRBV29-1 and J is TRBJ2-7, with a possible D match to TRBD2 (5 bases). With 4 bases removed from V and 3 bases from J, the gap between germline ends came to 10 bases. CDR1 and CDR2 (germline): SQVTM, ANQGSEA. The CDR3 runs to 12 residues. The CDR3 DNA sequence: TGCAGCGTTGTGGGAGTTGGCTACGAGCAGTACTTC. Protein product: CSVVGVGYEQYF.

The chain couples TRBV7-6 to TRBJ2-7; 9 bases align to TRBD2. V gave up 4 bases and J gave up 2 bases; unmatched junction bases: 6. Germline-derived CDR1 and CDR2 are SGHVS and FNYEAQ. The CDR3 sequence is 15 residues long. The CDR3 region is CASSSRGGGTYEQYF. CDR3 bases: TGTGCCAGCAGCTCTCGCGGGGGGGGGACCTACGAGCAGTACTTC.

The chain recombines TRBV5-1 with TRBJ2-3; D not resolved. The CDR3 consists of 16 residues. The germline gives CDR1 SGHRS, CDR2 YFSETQ. V lost 1 base and J 4 bases, leaving 16 bases between the germline ends. The CDR3 reads CASSLRIGPAADTQYF. CDR3 in DNA: TGCGCCAGCAGCTTGAGAATAGGACCCGCGGCAGATACGCAGTATTTT.

Here the CDR3 reads CASREQGKEYEQYF. As DNA, the CDR3 is TGTGCCAGCAGAGAACAGGGGAAGGAATACGAGCAGTACTTC. This chain joins TRBV2 and TRBJ2-7, with 7 positions matching TRBD1. The CDR3 spans 14 residues. Looked up from germline, CDR1 is SNHLY and CDR2 is FYNNEI. V shed 6 bases and J 4 bases; nucleotides not matched to a gene: 9.

This clone occurred a few times. The chain has TRBV4-1 and TRBJ1-1; D unresolved. Germline V gene sequence: CDR1 MGHRA, CDR2 YSYEKL. The CDR3 sequence is 14 residues long. V was cut by 1 base and J by 3 bases, with 9 bases left in between. CDR3 region: CASSQVEGDTEAFF. In DNA form, the CDR3 reads TGCGCCAGCAGCCAAGTGGAGGGTGACACTGAAGCTTTCTTT.

This chain links TRBV27 with TRBJ2-1; D gene unclear. The CDR3 is made up of 15 amino acids. V gave up 6 bases and J gave up 3 bases, with 15 bases separating them. From germline, CDR1 is MNHEY and CDR2 SMNVEV (reference sequence). The CDR3 bases are TGTGCCAGCAGATATCAGCTGCTTGACTACAATGAGCAGTTCTTC. This translates into CASRYQLLDYNEQFF.

The chain combines TRBV29-1 with TRBJ1-3; a weak D match, TRBD1 (5 bases). The CDR3 sequence is 15 residues long. Trimming removed 2 bases from V and 0 bases from J, with 11 bases in between. CDR1 and CDR2 (germline): SQVTM, ANQGSEA. DNA for the CDR3: TGCAGCGTTGAACTCCTGGGGGACTCTGGAAACACCATATATTTT. This translates into CSVELLGDSGNTIYF.

This clone was recorded once. The same CDR3 arises from other DNA sequences in this sample as well. The chain links TRBV7-6 to TRBJ2-7; 8 nucleotides line up with TRBD2. The CDR3 is made up of 16 amino acids. CDR1 is SGHVS, CDR2 FNYEAQ, per germline. J lost 1 base, V lost 6 bases, and 11 bases had no gene match. In DNA form, the CDR3 reads TGTGCCAGCAGTCCGGGAGGGGCGGGGCTTTCCTACGAGCAGTACTTC. As protein: CASSPGGAGLSYEQYF. The full variable domain, rest sourced from reference TRBV7-6 and TRBJ2-7, is GAGVSQSPRYKVTKRGQDVALRCDPISGHVSLYWYRQALGQGPEFLTYFNYEAQQDKSGLPNDRFSAERPEGSISTLTIQRTEQRDSAMYRCASSPGGAGLSYEQYFGPGTRLTVT.

J is TRBJ1-1 and V is TRBV18; D is uncertain. V was clipped by 1 base and J by 0 bases, with 3 bases between them. CDR1 is KGHSH, CDR2 LQKENI, per germline. The CDR3 is made up of 13 amino acids. In DNA, the CDR3 is TGTGCCAGCTCACCACGAGTGAACACTGAAGCTTTCTTT. This sequence encodes CASSPRVNTEAFF.

The V and J genes are TRBV5-1 and TRBJ1-1; 8 bases are shared with TRBD1. The CDR3 is 14 residues long. Trimming at V came to 2 bases and at J to 4 bases, leaving 4 bases not matched to a gene. In germline, CDR1 is SGHRS, CDR2 YFSETQ. This CDR3 is CASSFQGAVTEAFF. The DNA for the CDR3 is TGCGCCAGCAGCTTCCAGGGGGCGGTCACTGAAGCTTTCTTT.

The V call is TRBV9, the J call TRBJ2-2; 11 nucleotides align to TRBD1. The CDR3 sequence is 17 residues long. The germline V gene has CDR1 SGDLS and CDR2 YYNGEE. Losses at the gene ends were 4 bases for V and 4 bases for J; bases not matched to a gene: 9. CDR3 amino acids: CASSTPTGTGGTGELFF. Here the CDR3 DNA reads TGTGCCAGCAGCACTCCAACGGGGACAGGGGGCACCGGGGAGCTGTTTTTT.

The chain recombines TRBV9 with TRBJ2-2, with a possible D match to TRBD2 (7 bases). V was shortened by 0 bases and J by 0 bases, with 12 bases between the two germline ends. CDR1 and CDR2 (germline): SGDLS, YYNGEE. The CDR3 is 17 amino acids. The CDR3 spells CASSVVGGAANTGELFF. The CDR3 DNA reads as TGTGCCAGCAGCGTAGTTGGGGGGGCAGCGAACACCGGGGAGCTGTTTTTT.

This chain links TRBV12-5 with TRBJ2-1, with a tentative D call TRBD2 (6 bases). V gave up 6 bases and J gave up 0 bases, with 18 bases separating them. The germline V gene has CDR1 LGHNT and CDR2 FRNRAP. The CDR3 is 17 residues long. CDR3 residues: CASGSSLREVSYNEQFF. CDR3 bases: TGTGCTAGTGGGTCCTCCCTCAGGGAGGTCTCCTACAATGAGCAGTTCTTC.

The chain is built from TRBV28 and TRBJ2-1, with D possibly called TRBD1 or TRBD2 (5 bases each). Trimming took 2 bases from V and 0 from J, leaving 14 bases between them. Germline-derived CDR1 and CDR2 are MDHEN and SYDVKM. The CDR3 consists of 17 residues. This CDR3 is CASSLRWGTGSYNEQFF. The CDR3 coding sequence is TGTGCCAGCAGTTTACGGTGGGGGACCGGCTCCTACAATGAGCAGTTCTTC.